Listed below are T cell receptor beta chains from one sample, sequenced in a study of T-cell memory formation after mild COVID-19. TCRdb recomputed calls from the 5' RACE reads with MiXCR, one row per CDR3 protein. This table holds more than 35,000 distinct CDR3 sequences, 6% to 7.5% found once. Specimen: PBMCs or a T cell subset sorted from them (not recorded which). The receptors shown here come from an adult who had mild COVID-19 (a few samples of this study predate the infection). Cell type and time point are not known. CDR3s include the opening cysteine and the closing phenylalanine or tryptophan. The order of the fields is V gene, D gene, clone size, J gene, CDR3 DNA, CDR3 protein. The D gene is left open where the match is weak. Not all rows give a size; the values are once, few, many and, for expanded clones, a class.

V: TRBV20-1; D: .; size: many; J: TRBJ2-7; DNA: TGCAGTGCTAGAGATCCGGGTTCGGGACAATCCTACGAGCAGTACTTC; CDR3: CSARDPGSGQSYEQYF
V: TRBV5-1; D: .; size: many; J: TRBJ1-1; DNA: TGCGCCAGCAGCTGGGGACAATGGAACACTGAAGCTTTCTTT; CDR3: CASSWGQWNTEAFF
V: TRBV3-1; D: .; size: few; J: TRBJ1-5; DNA: TGTGCCAGCAGCCAGTCAGGTATCAATCAGCCCCAGCATTTT; CDR3: CASSQSGINQPQHF
V: TRBV29-1; D: TRBD2; size: many; J: TRBJ2-3; DNA: TGCAGCGTCGCCGGGACTAGAAGTTTGACAGATACGCAGTATTTT; CDR3: CSVAGTRSLTDTQYF
V: TRBV6-1; D: .; size: .; J: TRBJ2-2; DNA: TGTGCCAGCAGTGAAATGGGGTCGTATAACACCGGGGAGCTGTTTTTT; CDR3: CASSEMGSYNTGELFF
V: TRBV6-2/TRBV6-3; D: .; size: few; J: TRBJ2-7; DNA: TGTGCCAGCAGTTACACATATTCCTACGAGCAGTACTTC; CDR3: CASSYTYSYEQYF
V: TRBV2; D: .; size: .; J: TRBJ1-5; DNA: TGTGCCAGCTCTGGGCAGGCGCGGAGCAATCAGCCCCAGCATTTT; CDR3: CASSGQARSNQPQHF
V: TRBV3-1; D: TRBD2; size: .; J: TRBJ2-5; DNA: TGTGCCAGCAGCCAAAAGAAGGGAGCGGGAGGGTACCAAGAGACCCAGTACTTC; CDR3: CASSQKKGAGGYQETQYF
V: TRBV3-1; D: .; size: .; J: TRBJ1-1; DNA: TGTGCCAGCAGGACGTCGGGGTCAAACACTGAAGCTTTCTTT; CDR3: CASRTSGSNTEAFF
V: TRBV7-9; D: .; size: many; J: TRBJ2-5; DNA: TGTGCCAGCAGCCCACAAGGAGAGACCCAGTACTTC; CDR3: CASSPQGETQYF
V: TRBV25-1; D: .; size: few; J: TRBJ2-7; DNA: TGTGCCAGCAGAGGGCTAGCTGGGTCCTACGAGCAGTACTTC; CDR3: CASRGLAGSYEQYF
V: TRBV12-3/TRBV12-4; D: .; size: few; J: TRBJ1-2; DNA: TGTGCCAGCAGTTTTCGGGGGCCCTATGGCTACACCTTC; CDR3: CASSFRGPYGYTF
V: TRBV7-2; D: .; size: few; J: TRBJ2-1; DNA: TGTGCCAGCAGCTTAGCGGGGGCGTACAATGAGCAGTTCTTC; CDR3: CASSLAGAYNEQFF
V: TRBV5-1; D: .; size: many; J: TRBJ2-5; DNA: TGCGCCAGCAGCTTGGTACTGGGGGTCCTCCAAGAGACCCAGTACTTC; CDR3: CASSLVLGVLQETQYF
V: TRBV20-1; D: TRBD1; size: few; J: TRBJ1-1; DNA: TGCAGTGCTAAAGGACAGGGTGTGGCTTTCTTT; CDR3: CSAKGQGVAFF
V: TRBV7-2; D: TRBD2; size: many; J: TRBJ2-7; DNA: TGTGCCAGCAGCTCGCGGGGACTAGCCTACGAGCAGTACTTC; CDR3: CASSSRGLAYEQYF
V: TRBV29-1; D: TRBD1; size: many; J: TRBJ2-5; DNA: TGCAGCGTTGAAGAGGTCGGACAGGGACAAGAGACCCAGTACTTC; CDR3: CSVEEVGQGQETQYF
V: TRBV7-9; D: .; size: many; J: TRBJ2-1; DNA: TGTGCCAGCAGCCCGGGTGGACTATACTCCTACAATGAGCAGTTCTTC; CDR3: CASSPGGLYSYNEQFF
V: TRBV9; D: .; size: .; J: TRBJ2-3; DNA: TGTGCCAGCAGCGTAGCTTTGGATACGCAGTATTTT; CDR3: CASSVALDTQYF
V: TRBV7-7; D: .; size: .; J: TRBJ2-5; DNA: TGTGCTAGCAGCTCTTCTGCGTACCAAGAGACCCAGTACTTC; CDR3: CASSSSAYQETQYF
V: TRBV9; D: TRBD2; size: .; J: TRBJ2-1; DNA: TGTGCCAGCAGCGCCGGACTAGCGGACTACAATGAGCAGTTCTTC; CDR3: CASSAGLADYNEQFF
V: TRBV18; D: TRBD1; size: few; J: TRBJ1-1; DNA: TGTGCCAGCTCACCACGCCCGGGACAGCAGAACACTGAAGCTTTCTTT; CDR3: CASSPRPGQQNTEAFF
V: TRBV20-1; D: TRBD2; size: many; J: TRBJ2-5; DNA: TGCAGTGCTAGGGTCGCGGGAGCCTATAGGGAGACCCAGTACTTC; CDR3: CSARVAGAYRETQYF
V: TRBV21-1; D: .; size: .; J: TRBJ2-5; DNA: TGTGCCAGCAGAGAGAACATTCAGGAGACCCAGTACTTC; CDR3: CASRENIQETQYF
V: TRBV7-2; D: .; size: many; J: TRBJ2-1; DNA: TGTGCCAGCAGCTCCCCCCGTGGCGGCAGCTCCTACAATGAGCAGTTCTTC; CDR3: CASSSPRGGSSYNEQFF
V: TRBV12-3/TRBV12-4; D: .; size: once; J: TRBJ2-3; DNA: TGTGCCAGCAGTTTAGGTGGTAGTAGGACAGCTACGCAGTATTTT; CDR3: CASSLGGSRTATQYF
V: TRBV12-3/TRBV12-4; D: .; size: few; J: TRBJ1-1; DNA: TGTGCCAGCAGCCCCGGTGCAGGACTGAACACTGAAGCTTTCTTT; CDR3: CASSPGAGLNTEAFF
V: TRBV5-5; D: .; size: .; J: TRBJ1-4; DNA: TGTGCCAGCAGCTTGGGGGGTTGGGAAAAACTGTTTTTT; CDR3: CASSLGGWEKLFF
V: TRBV5-1; D: .; size: .; J: TRBJ2-5; DNA: TGCGCCAGCAGCTTTAGACAAGGGGAGACCCAGTACTTC; CDR3: CASSFRQGETQYF
V: TRBV3-1; D: .; size: .; J: TRBJ2-1; DNA: TGTGCCAGCAGCCAAGGCGCTAGGCGGCGGTTCTTC; CDR3: CASSQGARRRFF
V: TRBV5-6; D: .; size: many; J: TRBJ1-2; DNA: TGTGCCAGCAGCTTAGGAACCAGTCCCTATGGCTACACCTTC; CDR3: CASSLGTSPYGYTF
V: TRBV2; D: .; size: .; J: TRBJ1-1; DNA: TGTGCCAGCTTGAACACTGAAGCTTTCTTT; CDR3: CASLNTEAFF
V: TRBV5-1; D: TRBD1; size: .; J: TRBJ2-3; DNA: TGCGCCAGCAGCAGGGGGACAGGGCGAAACACAGATACGCAGTATTTT; CDR3: CASSRGTGRNTDTQYF
V: TRBV3-1; D: TRBD2; size: few; J: TRBJ2-7; DNA: TGTGCCAGCAGCCAAGGGGGACTAGCGGGAGTCGAGCAGTACTTC; CDR3: CASSQGGLAGVEQYF
V: TRBV2; D: TRBD2; size: few; J: TRBJ2-7; DNA: TGTGCCAGCAGTGAAAGGCAAGGGCTAGCGGTCTTCTTAGGTTCCGAGCAGTACTTC; CDR3: CASSERQGLAVFLGSEQYF
V: TRBV18; D: .; size: many; J: TRBJ1-6; DNA: TGTGCCAGCTCACCTATACCCCCGACAGGCCTAAATTCACCCCTCCACTTT; CDR3: CASSPIPPTGLNSPLHF
V: TRBV6-5; D: TRBD1; size: many; J: TRBJ1-2; DNA: TGTGCCAGCAGACCGGGACAGGGCAACTATGGCTACACCTTC; CDR3: CASRPGQGNYGYTF
V: TRBV20-1; D: .; size: .; J: TRBJ2-1; DNA: TGCAGTGCTAGAGAGTCTGGGAGCGGCCCAAACTCCTACAATGAGCAGTTCTTC; CDR3: CSARESGSGPNSYNEQFF
V: TRBV6-2/TRBV6-3; D: .; size: .; J: TRBJ1-1; DNA: TGTGCCAGCAGTGGGTGGACAGAGAACACTGAAGCTTTCTTT; CDR3: CASSGWTENTEAFF
V: TRBV30; D: .; size: .; J: TRBJ1-2; DNA: TGTGCCTGGGCCTCACACCGCCACTATGGCTACACCTTC; CDR3: CAWASHRHYGYTF
V: TRBV3-1; D: .; size: .; J: TRBJ1-1; DNA: TGTGCCAGCAGCCCGACCGGCAGCTTGGAGGGCACTGAAGCTTTCTTT; CDR3: CASSPTGSLEGTEAFF
V: TRBV21-1; D: .; size: .; J: TRBJ2-3; DNA: TGTGCCAGCAGCAAAGCGGCGGACACTCCCGTGGCAGATACGCAGTATTTT; CDR3: CASSKAADTPVADTQYF
V: TRBV12-3/TRBV12-4; D: TRBD1; size: few; J: TRBJ1-2; DNA: TGTGCCAGCAGTTTACAGGGACAGCCCCGGCAAGGCTACACCTTC; CDR3: CASSLQGQPRQGYTF
V: TRBV7-9; D: TRBD2; size: many; J: TRBJ2-1; DNA: TGTGCCAGCAGACCACTAGCGGGAGTTTACAATGAGCAGTTCTTC; CDR3: CASRPLAGVYNEQFF
V: TRBV20-1; D: .; size: few; J: TRBJ2-7; DNA: TGCAGTGCCCACGCCGGGTCTTCCGGATCCTACGAGCAGTACTTC; CDR3: CSAHAGSSGSYEQYF
V: TRBV20-1; D: .; size: many; J: TRBJ2-2; DNA: TGCAGTGCTGCCGGGACCAAGAACACCGGGGAGCTGTTTTTT; CDR3: CSAAGTKNTGELFF
V: TRBV19; D: TRBD1; size: many; J: TRBJ2-5; DNA: TGTGCCAGTAGTGTCCAGGGGGCCTCAGAGACCCAGTACTTC; CDR3: CASSVQGASETQYF
V: TRBV20-1; D: .; size: few; J: TRBJ2-7; DNA: TGCAGTGCTAGCGTGCGGAAAAGCTCCTACGAGCAGTACTTC; CDR3: CSASVRKSSYEQYF
V: TRBV3-1; D: TRBD1; size: .; J: TRBJ1-1; DNA: TGTGCCAGCAGCCCCAGGGGGCGAGTGAACACTGAAGCTTTCTTT; CDR3: CASSPRGRVNTEAFF
V: TRBV6-6; D: .; size: .; J: TRBJ2-5; DNA: TGTGCCAGCAGAACAGGCCGGGGGGCCGAGACCCAGTACTTC; CDR3: CASRTGRGAETQYF
V: TRBV5-1; D: .; size: many; J: TRBJ1-3; DNA: TGCGCCAGCAGCCCGCGGGCAGGAGGAAACACCATATATTTT; CDR3: CASSPRAGGNTIYF
V: TRBV12-3/TRBV12-4; D: .; size: many; J: TRBJ2-6; DNA: TGTGCCAGCAGTTTAGTACCAGGGGCCAACGTCCTGACTTTC; CDR3: CASSLVPGANVLTF
V: TRBV6-6; D: .; size: .; J: TRBJ1-6; DNA: TGTGCCAGCAGTACAAAATATAATTCACCCCTCCACTTT; CDR3: CASSTKYNSPLHF
V: TRBV20-1; D: .; size: many; J: TRBJ2-5; DNA: TGCAGTGCTAGTCGGCGGCAAGAGACCCAGTACTTC; CDR3: CSASRRQETQYF
V: TRBV6-2/TRBV6-3; D: TRBD1; size: .; J: TRBJ2-7; DNA: TGTGCCAGCAACCCCTTTCGGCCCGGACAGGGATACGAGCAGTACTTC; CDR3: CASNPFRPGQGYEQYF
V: TRBV6-5; D: TRBD1; size: many; J: TRBJ2-7; DNA: TGTGCCAGCAAGAGATCGGGACAGGGACTTTACGAGCAGTACTTC; CDR3: CASKRSGQGLYEQYF